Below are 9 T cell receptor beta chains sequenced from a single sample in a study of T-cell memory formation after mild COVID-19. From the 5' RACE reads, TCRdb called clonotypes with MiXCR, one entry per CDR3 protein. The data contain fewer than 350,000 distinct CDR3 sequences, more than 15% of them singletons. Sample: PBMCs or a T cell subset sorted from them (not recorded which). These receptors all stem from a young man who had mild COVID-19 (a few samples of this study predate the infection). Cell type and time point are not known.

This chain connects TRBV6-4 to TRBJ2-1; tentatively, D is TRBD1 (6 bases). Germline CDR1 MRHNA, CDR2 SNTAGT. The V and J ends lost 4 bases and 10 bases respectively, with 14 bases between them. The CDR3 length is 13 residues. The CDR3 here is CASSVPPGTEQFF. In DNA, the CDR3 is TGTGCCAGCAGTGTCCCTCCCGGGACAGAGCAGTTCTTC.

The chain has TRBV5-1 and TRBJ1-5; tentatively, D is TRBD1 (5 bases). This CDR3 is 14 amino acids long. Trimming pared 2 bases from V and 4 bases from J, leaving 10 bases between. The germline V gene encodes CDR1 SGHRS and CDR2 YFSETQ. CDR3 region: CASSFGGENQPQHF. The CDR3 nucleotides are TGCGCCAGCAGCTTTGGAGGGGAGAATCAGCCCCAGCATTTT.

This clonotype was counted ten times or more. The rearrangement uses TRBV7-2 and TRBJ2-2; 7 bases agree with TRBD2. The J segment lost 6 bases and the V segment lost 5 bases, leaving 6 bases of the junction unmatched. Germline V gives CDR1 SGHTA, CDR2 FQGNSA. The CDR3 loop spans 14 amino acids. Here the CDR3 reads CASSPGSGAGELFF. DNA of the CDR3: TGTGCCAGCAGCCCGGGGAGCGGGGCCGGGGAGCTGTTTTTT.

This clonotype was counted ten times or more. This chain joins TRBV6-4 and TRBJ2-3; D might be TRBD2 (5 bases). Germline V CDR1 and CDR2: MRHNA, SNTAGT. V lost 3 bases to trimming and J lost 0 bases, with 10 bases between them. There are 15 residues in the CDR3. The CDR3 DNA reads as TGTGCCAGCAGTGAAGAGGGATCTAGCACAGATACGCAGTATTTT. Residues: CASSEEGSSTDTQYF.

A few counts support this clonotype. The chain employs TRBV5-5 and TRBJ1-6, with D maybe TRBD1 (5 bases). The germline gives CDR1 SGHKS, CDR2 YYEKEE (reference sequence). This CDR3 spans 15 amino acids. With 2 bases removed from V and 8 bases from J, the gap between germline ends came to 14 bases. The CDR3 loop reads CASSFGGDLYSPLHF. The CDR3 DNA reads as TGTGCCAGCAGCTTCGGGGGAGACCTATATTCACCCCTCCACTTT.

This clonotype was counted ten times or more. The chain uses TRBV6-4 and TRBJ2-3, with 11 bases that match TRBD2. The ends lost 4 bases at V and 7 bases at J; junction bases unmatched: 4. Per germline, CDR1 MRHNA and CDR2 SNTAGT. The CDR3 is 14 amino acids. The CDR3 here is CASSVLAGGNTQYF. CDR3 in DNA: TGTGCCAGCAGTGTCCTAGCGGGGGGCAATACGCAGTATTTT.

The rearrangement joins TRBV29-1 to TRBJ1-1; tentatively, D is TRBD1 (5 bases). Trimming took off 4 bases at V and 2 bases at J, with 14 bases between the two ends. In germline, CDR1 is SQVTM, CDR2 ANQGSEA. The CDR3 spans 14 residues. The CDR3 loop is CSVASLRVNTEAFF. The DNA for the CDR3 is TGCAGCGTTGCTAGTCTCAGGGTAAACACTGAAGCTTTCTTT.

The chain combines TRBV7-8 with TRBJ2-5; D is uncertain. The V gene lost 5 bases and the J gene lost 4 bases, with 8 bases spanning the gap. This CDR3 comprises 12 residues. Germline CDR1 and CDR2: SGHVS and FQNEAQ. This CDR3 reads CASSGDRETQYF. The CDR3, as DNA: TGTGCCAGCAGCGGCGATCGAGAGACCCAGTACTTC. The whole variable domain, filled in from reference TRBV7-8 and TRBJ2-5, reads GAGVSQSPRYKVAKRGQDVALRCDPISGHVSLFWYQQALGQGPEFLTYFQNEAQLDKSGLPSDRFFAERPEGSVSTLKIQRTQQEDSAVYLCASSGDRETQYFGPGTRLLVL.

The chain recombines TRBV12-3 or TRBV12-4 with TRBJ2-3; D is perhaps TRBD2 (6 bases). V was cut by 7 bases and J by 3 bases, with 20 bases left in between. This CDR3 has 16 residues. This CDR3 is CASTPWRGRETDTQYF. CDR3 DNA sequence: TGTGCCAGCACCCCGTGGCGGGGCCGGGAGACAGATACGCAGTATTTT.